A selection of T cell receptor beta chains follows, all from one sample in a study of T cells in Graves' hyperthyroidism and ophthalmopathy. MiXCR was run by TCRdb on the multiplex PCR reads, yielding one entry per CDR3 protein. The repertoire holds a few hundred thousand distinct CDR3 sequences, around 20% seen once, with 35% to 45% in the top ten. The sequenced material came from blood. These receptors came from a young man with Graves' ophthalmopathy. The CDR3 runs from the conserved cysteine through the conserved F or W. The D gene is left open where the match is weak. For some rows the clone size is stated as once, few or many, or as a class when expanded; others skip it.

clone_size	v_call	d_call	j_call	cdr3_nt	cdr3_aa
few	TRBV7-2	NA	TRBJ1-3	TGTGCCAGCAGCACCCTCGGCGCGTCCGGAAACACCATATATTTT	CASSTLGASGNTIYF
NA	TRBV24-1	NA	TRBJ1-3	TGTGCCACCAGTGATCCCACAGGGGGAAACACCATATATTTT	CATSDPTGGNTIYF
NA	TRBV2	TRBD2	TRBJ2-3	TGTGCCAGCAGTTGGCTAGCGGGGGGAAAATCAGATACGCAGTATTTT	CASSWLAGGKSDTQYF
NA	TRBV4-2	TRBD1	TRBJ2-5	TGTGCCAGCAGCCAAGATTACAGGGGGCTGGGGGAGACCCAGTACTTC	CASSQDYRGLGETQYF
NA	TRBV5-5	TRBD1	TRBJ2-7	TGTGCCAGCAGCTTATTGACAGGGTTTGGCTACGAGCAGTACTTC	CASSLLTGFGYEQYF
NA	TRBV5-1	NA	TRBJ2-1	TGCGCCAGCAGCTTGGGCCGTTTCGAAGACAATGAGCAGTTCTTC	CASSLGRFEDNEQFF
NA	TRBV19	NA	TRBJ2-7	TGTGCCAGTAGTATAGTCGCCGTAAGGCCCTACGAGCAGTACTTC	CASSIVAVRPYEQYF
few	TRBV10-2	NA	TRBJ2-7	TGCGCCAGCATGACCAGGAATGAGCAGTACTTC	CASMTRNEQYF
few	TRBV9	TRBD2	TRBJ2-2	TGTGCCAGCACCGAACTAGCGGTGGGCGGGGAGCTGTTTTTT	CASTELAVGGELFF
NA	TRBV5-8	NA	TRBJ2-7	TGTGCCAGCCCCAGCTTAGAGGGTAGCTCCTACGAGCAGTACTTC	CASPSLEGSSYEQYF
many	TRBV11-1	NA	TRBJ2-2	TGTGCCAGCAGCTTTCATCAGGGCACGACCGGGGAGCTGTTTTTT	CASSFHQGTTGELFF
many	TRBV27	NA	TRBJ2-7	TGTGCCAGCAGTTTCCAAAGGGGGGCCTACGAGCAGTACTTC	CASSFQRGAYEQYF
many	TRBV28	NA	TRBJ1-6	TGTGCCAGCAGTTTCGGGCAGGGGAATTCACCCCTCCACTTT	CASSFGQGNSPLHF
NA	TRBV3-1	NA	TRBJ2-4	TGTGCCAGCAGCCCGGGACCCTCGATCCAAGGGGCCAAAAACATTCAGTACTTC	CASSPGPSIQGAKNIQYF
few	TRBV6-2/TRBV6-3	NA	TRBJ2-4	TGTGCCAGCAGTAACTACGGCACCGCGGCCAAAAACATTCAGTACTTC	CASSNYGTAAKNIQYF
few	TRBV27	NA	TRBJ2-7	TGTGCCAGCAGTTTAGGGGGTTTTGCCGAGCAGTACTTC	CASSLGGFAEQYF
many	TRBV28	TRBD2	TRBJ2-1	TGTGCCAGCAGCCAACCCTCGGGGGTAGCGGGATTTGTTCACAATGAGCAGTTCTTC	CASSQPSGVAGFVHNEQFF